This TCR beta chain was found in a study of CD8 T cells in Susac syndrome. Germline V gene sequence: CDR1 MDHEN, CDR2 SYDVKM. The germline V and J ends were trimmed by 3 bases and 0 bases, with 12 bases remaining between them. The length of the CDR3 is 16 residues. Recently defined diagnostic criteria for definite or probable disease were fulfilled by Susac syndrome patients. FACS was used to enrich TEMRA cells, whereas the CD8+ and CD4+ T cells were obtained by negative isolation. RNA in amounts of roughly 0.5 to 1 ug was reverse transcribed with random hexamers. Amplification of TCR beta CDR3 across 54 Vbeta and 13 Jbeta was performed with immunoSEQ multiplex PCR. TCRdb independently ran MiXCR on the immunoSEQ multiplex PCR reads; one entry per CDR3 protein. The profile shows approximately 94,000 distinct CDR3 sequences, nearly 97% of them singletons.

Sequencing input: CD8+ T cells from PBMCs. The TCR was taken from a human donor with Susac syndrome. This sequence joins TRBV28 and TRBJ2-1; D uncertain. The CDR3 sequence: CASSFRFESSYNEQFF. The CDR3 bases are TGTGCCAGCAGTTTTCGTTTCGAGAGCTCCTACAATGAGCAGTTCTTC.